The source of this T cell receptor (beta chain) is a study of cytomegalovirus exposure and HLA in healthy donors. Study at large: A subsequent analysis stated that the roughly 130 validation repertoires were run on the same platform as the 650 to 850 first-cohort repertoires. General observations from the study: There were some public TCRs occurring in many donors, but most TCR sequences were rare.

The V gene's germline CDR1 is MDHEN and CDR2 SYDVKM. The V end lost 2 bases, the J end lost 5 bases, and 9 bases lay between the germline ends. This CDR3 comprises 14 residues. Generated by immunoSEQ multiplex PCR, the TCRdb table keeps only in-frame clones and is missing some. The table lists about 360,000 clones, 80% to 90% of them singletons, with 0.83% in the top ten. A word on this clone: Its antigen is as yet unknown.

Sequencing was done on a sample of PBMCs. This receptor was taken from a woman in her late teens or twenties in good health and CMV-seronegative. J is TRBJ1-4 and V is TRBV28; no firm D call. CDR3 nucleotides: TGTGCCAGCAGTTTAAACGGGTTCAATGAAAAACTGTTTTTT. Translation gives CASSLNGFNEKLFF.